These T cell receptor beta chains were read from a single sample in a study of blood T cell repertoires in COVID-19. The data were produced by immunoSEQ multiplex PCR, yet TCRdb's version contains in-frame clones alone and is incomplete. The profile covers about 150,000 clones, with 80% to 90% appearing a single time and about 5.7% taken by the ten largest. The sequencing sample was made of peripheral blood. These receptors all stem from a man older than 75 with acute or convalescent COVID-19. CDR3s include the opening cysteine and the closing phenylalanine or tryptophan. A D gene is named only where the DNA matches it firmly. The size of a clone is reported for some rows only, either as once, few or many, or as a class for expanded clones.

cdr3_nt cdr3_aa d_call j_call v_call clone_size
TGCGCCAGCAGCTTGGCCGACAGGGCACCACATGATCAGCCCCAGCATTTT CASSLADRAPHDQPQHF TRBD1 TRBJ1-5 TRBV5-1 -
TGCGCCAGCAGCTTGGGTGGACTAGCGGGAGGGCAAGAGACCCAGTACTTC CASSLGGLAGGQETQYF TRBD2 TRBJ2-5 TRBV5-1 -
TGTGCCAGCAGCTTGAGTCCCGGGAGGGCTGGCGAGCAGTACTTC CASSLSPGRAGEQYF TRBD2 TRBJ2-7 TRBV5-6 few
TGTGCCAGCAGCTTCTCGAGTCAGCCCCAGCATTTT CASSFSSQPQHF - TRBJ1-5 TRBV7-2 -
TGTGCCAGCAGCCAAGATCTAGCGGGGACGGCGGAGACCCAGTACTTC CASSQDLAGTAETQYF TRBD2 TRBJ2-5 TRBV3-1/TRBV3-2 -
TGTGCCAGCAACCAGGGGCTAGCGGGAGTGAACGAGCAGTACTTC CASNQGLAGVNEQYF TRBD2 TRBJ2-7 TRBV6-5 -
TGTGCCAGCAGTGAAACGGGGACAGGGGGCAATCAGCCCCAGCATTTT CASSETGTGGNQPQHF TRBD1 TRBJ1-5 TRBV6-1 -
TGTGCCAGTAGTGGGACATCCTACACTGAAGCTTTCTTT CASSGTSYTEAFF - TRBJ1-1 TRBV19 -
TGTGCCAGCAGCCGAGGAGGTGACACAGATACGCAGTATTTT CASSRGGDTDTQYF - TRBJ2-3 TRBV7-9 -
TGTGCCAGCAGGCGGGAGGGATCTAATGAAAAACTGTTTTTT CASRREGSNEKLFF - TRBJ1-4 TRBV6-5 -
TGTGCCAGCAGCCCCCGACTCTCTGGGGCCAACGTCCTGACTTTC CASSPRLSGANVLTF - TRBJ2-6 TRBV14 -
TGTGCCAGCACTTTGATGACCGGGACAGGCGCCTCCGAGCAGTACTTC CASTLMTGTGASEQYF TRBD1 TRBJ2-7 TRBV28 -
TGTGCCAGCGCCTCGGCTAGTGTGCTCCACTTT CASASASVLHF - TRBJ1-6 TRBV28 -
TGCAGCGTGCCCGAATGGGGCAGGGGGCCAGATACGCAGTATTTT CSVPEWGRGPDTQYF TRBD1 TRBJ2-3 TRBV29-1 -
TGTGCCAGCTCGCCGGGAGGTGAGCAGTTCTTC CASSPGGEQFF - TRBJ2-1 TRBV21-1 -
TGCGCCAGCAGCTTGCTAGCGGAACCCACCGGGGAGCTGTTTTTT CASSLLAEPTGELFF TRBD2 TRBJ2-2 TRBV5-1 -
TGTGCCAGCAGTCCTCGGGACAGTGGCGGCTACACCTTC CASSPRDSGGYTF TRBD1 TRBJ1-2 TRBV12-3/TRBV12-4 -
TGTGCCAGCAGTTCCAGCTACGAGCAGTACTTC CASSSSYEQYF - TRBJ2-7 TRBV27 -
TGCGCCAGCAGCTTGAGCGGGACAGGGGCTTACGAGCAGTACTTC CASSLSGTGAYEQYF TRBD1 TRBJ2-7 TRBV5-1 -
TGTGCCAGCACGGCAGGCGAATACTCTGGAAACACCATATATTTT CASTAGEYSGNTIYF - TRBJ1-3 TRBV9 -
TGTGCCAGCATCCTCTTCCCCGACAGGATAAGAGGGGAGCAGTACTTC CASILFPDRIRGEQYF - TRBJ2-7 TRBV14 few
TGTGCCAGCAGCGAGGGGACTAGCGTACAAGAGACCCAGTACTTC CASSEGTSVQETQYF TRBD2 TRBJ2-5 TRBV9 -
TGTGCCAGCAGCTTGTCTCCCCAGACAGATACGCAGTATTTT CASSLSPQTDTQYF - TRBJ2-3 TRBV5-4 -
TGTGCCAGCTCTTGGACAGGGGGGGCTGAAGCTTTCTTT CASSWTGGAEAFF TRBD1 TRBJ1-1 TRBV12-3/TRBV12-4 -
TGTGCCAGCAAACGGGACAACCAAGAGACCCAGTACTTC CASKRDNQETQYF - TRBJ2-5 TRBV27 once
TGTGCCAGCAGTGGGACTATCACCGGGGAGCTGTTTTTT CASSGTITGELFF - TRBJ2-2 TRBV2 -
TGTGCCAGCAGCCACGGGTGGGTTCCGAATTCACCCCTCCACTTT CASSHGWVPNSPLHF - TRBJ1-6 TRBV3-1/TRBV3-2 -
TGTGCCAGCAGCGGTCTAGACCCGAACACCGGGGAGCTGTTTTTT CASSGLDPNTGELFF - TRBJ2-2 TRBV9 -
TGCAGCGTTGAAGGACTGGCGGGAGCGCCAGTGAGCACAGATACGCAGTATTTT CSVEGLAGAPVSTDTQYF TRBD2 TRBJ2-3 TRBV29-1 -
TGTGCCAGCAGTTACCCCGGGACAGCCTACGAGCAGTACTTC CASSYPGTAYEQYF TRBD1 TRBJ2-7 TRBV6-6 -
TGTGCCTGGGGGGACAGGTCGAATTCACCCCTCCACTTT CAWGDRSNSPLHF TRBD1 TRBJ1-6 TRBV30 -
TGTGCCAGCCTGACGATGACGGGCACTGAAGCTTTCTTT CASLTMTGTEAFF - TRBJ1-1 TRBV7-2 -
TGTGCCAGCAGGGGCCAGGGGAATCAGCCCCAGCATTTT CASRGQGNQPQHF - TRBJ1-5 TRBV2 -
TGTGCCAGCAGTGCGGGAGTTAATGAGCAGTTCTTC CASSAGVNEQFF TRBD2 TRBJ2-1 TRBV6-6 -
TGTGCCAGCAGTGAAGTTGAGGGGGCGATAACTAACTATGGCTACACCTTC CASSEVEGAITNYGYTF TRBD1 TRBJ1-2 TRBV6-1 -
TGTGCCAGCAGCCAGCGAGGACTAGCGGTATTCACCGGGGAGCTGTTTTTT CASSQRGLAVFTGELFF TRBD2 TRBJ2-2 TRBV7-9 -
TGTGCCAGCAGTCCGGGGACTAGCTCATACAATGAGCAGTTCTTC CASSPGTSSYNEQFF TRBD2 TRBJ2-1 TRBV28 -
TGTGCCAGCAGCTCCGGTACTGCGGTTGCAACTAATGAAAAACTGTTTTTT CASSSGTAVATNEKLFF - TRBJ1-4 TRBV7-2 -
TGTGCCAGCAGCCCCGACACAGGGTCCCCCAACTACACCTTC CASSPDTGSPNYTF - TRBJ1-2 TRBV5-6 -
TGTGCCAGCAGCTTGTATCCGGGACAGGTGGGAAAGGGGGGCTACGAGCAGTACTTC CASSLYPGQVGKGGYEQYF TRBD1 TRBJ2-7 TRBV5-6 few
TGTGCCAGCAGCTTACGGACAGGGGGCGCGGGGGAGCAGTACTTC CASSLRTGGAGEQYF TRBD1 TRBJ2-7 TRBV7-9 -
TGTGCCAGCTCACCAGGGGGACAGAGTAACTATGGCTACACCTTC CASSPGGQSNYGYTF TRBD1 TRBJ1-2 TRBV18 -
TGTGCCAGCTCAGCGTCAGGGGTCGGAGTCATGAACACTGAAGCTTTCTTT CASSASGVGVMNTEAFF - TRBJ1-1 TRBV18 -
TGCAGCGTTGTTCAGTACAATGAGCAGTTCTTC CSVVQYNEQFF - TRBJ2-1 TRBV29-1 once
TGTGCCAGCAGCGTAGCTCTCAACACTGAAGCTTTCTTT CASSVALNTEAFF - TRBJ1-1 TRBV9 few
TGTGCCTGGAGCGACAGGGGCTTCGGAAACACCATATATTTT CAWSDRGFGNTIYF TRBD1 TRBJ1-3 TRBV30 -
TGTGCCAGCAGTTCCAGGACTAGCGGAACTTACACAGATACGCAGTATTTT CASSSRTSGTYTDTQYF TRBD2 TRBJ2-3 TRBV27 -
TGCGCCAGCAGCCCCTTAACAGGGGGGCTCGAGCAGTACTTC CASSPLTGGLEQYF TRBD1 TRBJ2-7 TRBV5-1 -
TGTGCCAGTAGTCTCCGACTAGTCCCAGAGACCCAGTACTTC CASSLRLVPETQYF - TRBJ2-5 TRBV19 -
TGTGCCAGCACGTCCCGACGGGATAATTCACCCCTCCACTTT CASTSRRDNSPLHF - TRBJ1-6 TRBV27 -
TGTGCCAGCAGCCAAGGGACAGGGACATTCAACCCAGCTTTCTTT CASSQGTGTFNPAFF TRBD1 TRBJ1-1 TRBV3-1/TRBV3-2 -
TGCGCCAGCAGCCAAGGAGGCAGAAACACCATATATTTT CASSQGGRNTIYF - TRBJ1-3 TRBV4-1 -
TGTGCCAGCAGCCCCCCGGGACAGGGTAATTCACCCCTCCACTTT CASSPPGQGNSPLHF TRBD1 TRBJ1-6 TRBV5-4 -
TGTGCCAGCAGCGTCAGTGGAGACTGGACGCAGTATTTT CASSVSGDWTQYF - TRBJ2-3 TRBV9 once